This T cell receptor (beta chain) was observed in a study of post-analysis software for immune sequencing data. About the research overall: Patients with relapsing-remitting, secondary progressive and progressive-relapsing multiple sclerosis courses were all represented. Whole-study findings and limits: The authors found that F measure strongly co-clustered same-batch samples. TRBV segments more frequent in patients than in controls numbered a few and included TRBV5-6, TRBV5-1 and TRBV20-1. Comparison with controls showed significantly lower normalized Chao1 diversity in multiple sclerosis patients.

Trimming removed 6 bases at V and 6 bases at J, with 14 bases between. The CDR3 extends over 13 amino acids. The germline CDR1 and CDR2 sequences are MNHEY and SVGAGI. As to this clonotype: Its matching antigen is unknown.

Researchers reported that TCR beta cDNA libraries carried unique molecular identifiers. Once roughly 1 to 10 million T cells were used, roughly 490,000 cDNA molecules resulted. TCRdb itself ran the PCR reads through MiXCR, one entry per CDR3 protein. Of approximately 690,000 distinct CDR3 sequences in the sample, 59% are singletons; the top ten hold around 11%. This receptor was identified in a girl aged 2-10 years with multiple sclerosis. This chain connects TRBV6-5 to TRBJ1-1; D remains unclear. Material: blood. CDR3 DNA sequence: TGTGCCAGCAGGGAAGGGAATTGGGCTGAAGCTTTCTTT. Translated, it gives CASREGNWAEAFF.